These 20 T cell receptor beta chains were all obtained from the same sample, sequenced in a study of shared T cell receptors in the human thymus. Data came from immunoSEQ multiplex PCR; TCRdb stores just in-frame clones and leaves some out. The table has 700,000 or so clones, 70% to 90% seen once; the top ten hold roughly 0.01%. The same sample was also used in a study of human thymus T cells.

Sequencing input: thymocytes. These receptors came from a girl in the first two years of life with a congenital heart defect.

Here the CDR3 reads CASSARGYEQYF. The CDR3 DNA sequence: TGTGCCAGCAGTGCCAGGGGCTACGAGCAGTACTTC. The rearrangement links TRBV27 to TRBJ2-7; D perhaps matches TRBD1 (6 bases). Germline V gives CDR1 MNHEY, CDR2 SMNVEV (reference sequence). V was cut by 5 bases and J by 3 bases, with 8 bases left in between. The CDR3 is 12 residues long.

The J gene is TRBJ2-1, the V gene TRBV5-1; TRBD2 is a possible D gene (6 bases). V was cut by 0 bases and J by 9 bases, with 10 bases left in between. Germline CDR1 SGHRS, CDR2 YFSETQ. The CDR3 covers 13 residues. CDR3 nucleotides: TGCGCCAGCAGCTTGGCGGGGGTGGGTGAGCAGTTCTTC. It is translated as CASSLAGVGEQFF.

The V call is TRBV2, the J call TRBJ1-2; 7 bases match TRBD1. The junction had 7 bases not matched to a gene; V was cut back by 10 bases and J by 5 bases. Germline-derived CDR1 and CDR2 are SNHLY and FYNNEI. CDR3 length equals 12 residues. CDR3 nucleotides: TGTGCCACCAGGGGACAGCCTTATGGCTACACCTTC. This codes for CATRGQPYGYTF.

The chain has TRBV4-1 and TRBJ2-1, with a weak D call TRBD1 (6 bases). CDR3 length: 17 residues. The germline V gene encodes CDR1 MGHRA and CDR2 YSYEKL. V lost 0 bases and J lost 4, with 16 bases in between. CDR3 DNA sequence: TGCGCCAGCAGCCAAGAAGATTCGGAGACAGGATACAATGAGCAGTTCTTC. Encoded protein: CASSQEDSETGYNEQFF.

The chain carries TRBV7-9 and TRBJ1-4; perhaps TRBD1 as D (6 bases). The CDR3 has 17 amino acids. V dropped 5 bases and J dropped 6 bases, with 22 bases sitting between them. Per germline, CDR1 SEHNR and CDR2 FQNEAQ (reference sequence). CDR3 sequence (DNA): TGTGCCAGCAGCCTCGGGCAGAGTGGGGGCCCCTATGAAAAACTGTTTTTT. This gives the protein CASSLGQSGGPYEKLFF.

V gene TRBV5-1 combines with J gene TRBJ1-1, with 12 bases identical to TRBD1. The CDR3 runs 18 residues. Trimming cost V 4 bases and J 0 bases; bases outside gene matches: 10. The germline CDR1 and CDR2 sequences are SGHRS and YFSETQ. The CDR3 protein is CASSPKGQGAPMNTEAFF. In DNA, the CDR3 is TGCGCCAGCAGCCCGAAGGGACAGGGGGCTCCGATGAACACTGAAGCTTTCTTT.

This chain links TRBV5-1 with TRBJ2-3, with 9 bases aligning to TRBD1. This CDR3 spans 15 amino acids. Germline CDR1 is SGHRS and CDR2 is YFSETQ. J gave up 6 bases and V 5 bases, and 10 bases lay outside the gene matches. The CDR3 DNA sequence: TGCGCCAGCAGATGGACAGGGGAGGAGTTGGATACGCAGTATTTT. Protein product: CASRWTGEELDTQYF. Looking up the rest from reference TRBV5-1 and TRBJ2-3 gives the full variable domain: KAGVTQTPRYLIKTRGQQVTLSCSPISGHRSVSWYQQTPGQGLQFLFEYFSETQRNKGNFPGRFSGRQFSNSRSEMNVSTLELGDSALYLCASRWTGEELDTQYFGPGTRLTVL.

In DNA form, the CDR3 reads TGTGCCAGCAGCCTCCTCGGGGTTCACATGAACACTGAAGCTTTCTTT. This encodes CASSLLGVHMNTEAFF. J is TRBJ1-1 and V is TRBV7-9, with no clear D. CDR3 length: 16 residues. V lost 5 bases and J 0 bases, leaving 16 bases between the germline ends. The germline V gene encodes CDR1 SEHNR and CDR2 FQNEAQ (reference sequence).

CDR3 sequence (DNA): TGTGCCAGCAGTGAAGACAGGGATACAGCTTTCTTT. This gives the protein CASSEDRDTAFF. V and J are TRBV6-1 and TRBJ1-1; a possible D gene is TRBD1 (6 bases). There are 12 residues in the CDR3. CDR1 and CDR2 (germline): MNHNS, SASEGT. V gave up 1 base and J gave up 10 bases, with 10 bases separating them.

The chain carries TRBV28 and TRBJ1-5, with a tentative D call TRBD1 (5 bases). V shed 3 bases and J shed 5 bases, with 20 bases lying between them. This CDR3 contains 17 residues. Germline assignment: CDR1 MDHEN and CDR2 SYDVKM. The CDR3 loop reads CASSFEWTQRMDQPQHF. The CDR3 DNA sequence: TGTGCCAGCAGTTTTGAGTGGACACAGAGGATGGATCAGCCCCAGCATTTT.

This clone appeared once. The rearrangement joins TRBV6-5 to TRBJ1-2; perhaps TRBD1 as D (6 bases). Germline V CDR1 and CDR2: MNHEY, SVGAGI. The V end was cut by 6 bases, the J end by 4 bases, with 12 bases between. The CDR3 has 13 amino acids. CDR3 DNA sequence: TGTGCCAGCAGGTACAGGGAGTCCTATGGCTACACCTTC. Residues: CASRYRESYGYTF.

CDR3 nucleotide sequence: TGTGCCAGCAGTTACAGGGGGGACAATCAGCCCCAGCATTTT. Amino acid sequence: CASSYRGDNQPQHF. The chain carries TRBV28 and TRBJ1-5; 8 bases line up with TRBD1. Unmatched junction bases numbered 2, after V lost 4 bases and J lost 3 bases. Germline V lookup: CDR1 MDHEN, CDR2 SYDVKM. This CDR3 contains 14 residues. Full variable domain (missing parts from reference TRBV28 and TRBJ1-5): DVKVTQSSRYLVKRTGEKVFLECVQDMDHENMFWYRQDPGLGLRLIYFSYDVKMKEKGDIPEGYSVSREKKERFSLILESASTNQTSMYLCASSYRGDNQPQHFGDGTRLSIL.

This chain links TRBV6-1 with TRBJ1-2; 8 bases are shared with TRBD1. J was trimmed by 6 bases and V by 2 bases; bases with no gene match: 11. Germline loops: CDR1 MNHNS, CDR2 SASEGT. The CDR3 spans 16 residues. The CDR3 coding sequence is TGTGCCAGCAGTGAATGGTTGGGCAGGGGGCCTCATGGCTACACCTTC. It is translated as CASSEWLGRGPHGYTF.

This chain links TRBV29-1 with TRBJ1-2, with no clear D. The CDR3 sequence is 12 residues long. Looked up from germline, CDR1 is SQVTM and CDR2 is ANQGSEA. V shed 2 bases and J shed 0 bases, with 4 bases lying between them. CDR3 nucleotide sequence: TGCAGCGTTGAAACACCTAACTATGGCTACACCTTC. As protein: CSVETPNYGYTF. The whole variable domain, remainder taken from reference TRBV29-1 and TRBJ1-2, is SAVISQKPSRDICQRGTSLTIQCQVDSQVTMMFWYRQQPGQSLTLIATANQGSEATYESGFVIDKFPISRPNLTFSTLTVSNMSPEDSSIYLCSVETPNYGYTFGSGTRLTVV.

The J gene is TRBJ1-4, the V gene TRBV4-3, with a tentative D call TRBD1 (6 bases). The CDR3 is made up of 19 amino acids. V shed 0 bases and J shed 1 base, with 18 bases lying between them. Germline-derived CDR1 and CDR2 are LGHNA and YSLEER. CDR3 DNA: TGCGCCAGCAGCCAAGACAGGGGAGTGATGGAGAGAACTAATGAAAAACTGTTTTTT. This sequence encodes CASSQDRGVMERTNEKLFF.

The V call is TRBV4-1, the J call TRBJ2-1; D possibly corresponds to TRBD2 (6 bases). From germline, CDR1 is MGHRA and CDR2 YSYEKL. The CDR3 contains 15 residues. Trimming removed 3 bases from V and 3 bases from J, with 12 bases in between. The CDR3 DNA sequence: TGCGCCAGCAGCCACACACCGGGGGACTACAATGAGCAGTTCTTC. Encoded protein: CASSHTPGDYNEQFF.

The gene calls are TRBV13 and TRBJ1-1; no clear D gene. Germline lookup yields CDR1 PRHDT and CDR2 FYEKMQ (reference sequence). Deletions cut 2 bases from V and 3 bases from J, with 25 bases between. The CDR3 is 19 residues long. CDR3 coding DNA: TGTGCCAGCAGCTTAAAACCTTCCGAGCCTACGACACAATACACTGAAGCTTTCTTT. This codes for CASSLKPSEPTTQYTEAFF. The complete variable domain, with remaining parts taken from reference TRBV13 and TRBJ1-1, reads AAGVIQSPRHLIKEKRETATLKCYPIPRHDTVYWYQQGPGQDPQFLISFYEKMQSDKGSIPDRFSAQQFSDYHSELNMSSLELGDSALYFCASSLKPSEPTTQYTEAFFGQGTRLTVV.

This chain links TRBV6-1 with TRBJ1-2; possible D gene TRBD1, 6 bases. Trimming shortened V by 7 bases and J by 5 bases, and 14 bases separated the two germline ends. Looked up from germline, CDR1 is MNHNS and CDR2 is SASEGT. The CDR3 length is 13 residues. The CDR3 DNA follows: TGTGCCAGCACCTTGGACAGAGGATATGGCTACACCTTC. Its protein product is CASTLDRGYGYTF.

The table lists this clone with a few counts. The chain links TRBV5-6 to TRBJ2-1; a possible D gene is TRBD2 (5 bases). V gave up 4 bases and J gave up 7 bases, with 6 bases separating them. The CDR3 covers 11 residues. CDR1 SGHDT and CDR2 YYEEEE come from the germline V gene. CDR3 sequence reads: CASSTGNEQFF. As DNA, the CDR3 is TGTGCCAGCAGCACGGGGAATGAGCAGTTCTTC. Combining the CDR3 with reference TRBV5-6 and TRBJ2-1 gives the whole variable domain DAGVTQSPTHLIKTRGQQVTLRCSPKSGHDTVSWYQQALGQGPQFIFQYYEEEERQRGNFPDRFSGHQFPNYSSELNVNALLLGDSALYLCASSTGNEQFFGPGTRLTVL.

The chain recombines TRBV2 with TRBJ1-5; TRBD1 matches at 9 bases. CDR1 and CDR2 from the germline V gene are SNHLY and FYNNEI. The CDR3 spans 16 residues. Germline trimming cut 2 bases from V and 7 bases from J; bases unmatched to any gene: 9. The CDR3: CASSEKTGGAGQPQHF. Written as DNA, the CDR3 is TGTGCCAGCAGTGAAAAAACAGGGGGCGCGGGCCAGCCCCAGCATTTT. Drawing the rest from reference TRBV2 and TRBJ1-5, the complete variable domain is EPEVTQTPSHQVTQMGQEVILRCVPISNHLYFYWYRQILGQKVEFLVSFYNNEISEKSEIFDDQFSVERPDGSNFTLKIRSTKLEDSAMYFCASSEKTGGAGQPQHFGDGTRLSIL.